This TCR beta chain derives from a study of blood T cell repertoires in COVID-19. Study details: Acute and convalescent COVID-19 specimens originated in the United States, Italy and Spain. Sources were T cells, B-cell-depleted T cells, or PBMCs; the material itself was cDNA or gDNA.

Some clones are missing from TCRdb's copy, which holds only in-frame ones; the method was immunoSEQ multiplex PCR. This sample carries about 500,000 clones, about 89% of them seen once, and the ten largest clones take about 8.2%. The CDR3 runs to 14 residues. Looked up from germline, CDR1 is MNHEY and CDR2 is SVGAGI. V shed 6 bases and J 7 bases; nucleotides not matched to a gene: 11. During active infection, Seattle patients enrolled and were then monitored through disease. This clone was found a few times. The sequenced material came from peripheral blood. This clonotype originated in a woman between 50 and 59 years old with COVID-19, enrolled during active disease. The V and J genes are TRBV6-5 and TRBJ1-2, with 7 positions matching TRBD1. The CDR3 loop reads CASRKTGAKGGYTF. CDR3 DNA: TGTGCCAGCAGAAAAACAGGGGCCAAGGGTGGCTACACCTTC.